One sample yielded the 15 T cell receptor beta chains listed below, sequenced in a study of neurological immune-mediated disorders. MiXCR was run by TCRdb on the 5' RACE reads, yielding one entry per CDR3 protein. The sample lists over 35,000 distinct CDR3 sequences; 3.8% were seen once. The specimen was PBMCs. The receptor source for this set is a man aged 25 to 40 with multiple sclerosis.

This clonotype was recorded a few times. The V call is TRBV6-6, the J call TRBJ1-4; 7 positions match TRBD1. Losses at the gene ends were 2 bases for V and 12 bases for J; bases not matched to a gene: 12. Germline values: CDR1 MNHNY, CDR2 SVGAGI (reference sequence). The CDR3 extends over 15 amino acids. Here the CDR3 reads CASSYRDRGPAELFF. Written as DNA, the CDR3 is TGTGCCAGCAGTTACCGGGACAGAGGACCTGCGGAACTGTTTTTT.

This clonotype was observed at least ten times. This chain links TRBV12-3 or TRBV12-4 with TRBJ2-7; 8 positions agree with TRBD1. This CDR3 is built from 15 residues. V shed 6 bases and J 0 bases; nucleotides not matched to a gene: 7. In DNA form, the CDR3 reads TGTGCCAGCAGCCCCCGGACAGGGAGCTCCTACGAGCAGTACTTC. The encoded protein is CASSPRTGSSYEQYF.

This clonotype was recorded many times. The rearrangement links TRBV2 to TRBJ1-5; no firm D call. Germline assignment: CDR1 SNHLY and CDR2 FYNNEI. This CDR3 is built from 11 residues. Trimming removed 3 bases from V and 9 bases from J, with 6 bases in between. The CDR3 spells CASSDHPPQHF. The CDR3 coding sequence is TGTGCCAGCAGTGACCACCCGCCCCAGCATTTT.

This clonotype was counted at least ten times. This rearrangement joins TRBV5-1 to TRBJ2-7, with D tentatively TRBD1 (5 bases). The CDR3 totals 14 residues. Germline-derived CDR1 and CDR2 are SGHRS and YFSETQ. Trimming left V 2 bases short and J 2 bases short, with 11 bases between. CDR3 sequence (DNA): TGCGCCAGCAGCTTTGACAGAAGGGCCTACGAGCAGTACTTC. This gives the protein CASSFDRRAYEQYF.

This clonotype showed up many times. This chain joins TRBV7-2 and TRBJ2-3; D remains ambiguous. Trimming left V 2 bases short and J 1 base short, with 13 bases between. Germline values: CDR1 SGHTA, CDR2 FQGNSA. The CDR3 spans 16 residues. The CDR3 reads CASSLIVDAGTDTQYF. CDR3 DNA sequence: TGTGCCAGCAGCTTAATAGTGGACGCGGGCACAGATACGCAGTATTTT.

This sequence joins TRBV7-2 and TRBJ2-3; 7 bases are a match to TRBD1. The trim removed 2 bases at V and 2 bases at J, leaving 10 bases unmatched. This CDR3 is built from 17 residues. The germline V gene encodes CDR1 SGHTA and CDR2 FQGNSA. This chain's CDR3 is CASSLTPPGGSTDTQYF. The CDR3 DNA sequence: TGTGCCAGCAGCTTAACCCCACCAGGGGGTTCCACAGATACGCAGTATTTT. Full variable domain (missing parts from reference TRBV7-2 and TRBJ2-3): GAGVSQSPSNKVTEKGKDVELRCDPISGHTALYWYRQSLGQGLEFLIYFQGNSAPDKSGLPSDRFSAERTGGSVSTLTIQRTQQEDSAVYLCASSLTPPGGSTDTQYFGPGTRLTVL.

This clonotype showed up many times. This chain links TRBV10-3 with TRBJ1-1, with no clear D. Deletions cut 6 bases from V and 4 bases from J, with 15 bases between. Germline V lookup: CDR1 ENHRY, CDR2 SYGVKD. The length of the CDR3 is 14 residues. The CDR3 DNA sequence: TGTGCCATCAGAATGGACGGGTCCGGCACTGAAGCTTTCTTT. Translation: CAIRMDGSGTEAFF.

This clonotype was counted many times. This sequence joins TRBV5-5 and TRBJ2-1, with D perhaps TRBD1 or TRBD2 (5 bases each). The CDR3 totals 14 residues. Trimming pared 0 bases from V and 9 bases from J, leaving 13 bases between. Germline V gene sequence: CDR1 SGHKS, CDR2 YYEKEE (reference sequence). CDR3 in DNA: TGTGCCAGCAGCTTGGGACAGTTTGAGGGTGAGCAGTTCTTC. It encodes CASSLGQFEGEQFF.

In this sample, this clonotype turned up a few times. The V and J genes are TRBV11-2 and TRBJ2-7; weak D call: TRBD2 (5 bases). There are 13 residues in the CDR3. The germline CDR1 and CDR2 sequences are SGHAT and FQNNGV. V was clipped by 1 base and J by 4 bases, with 8 bases between them. The chain's CDR3 is CASSLVGGYEQYF. The CDR3 nucleotides are TGTGCCAGCAGCTTAGTCGGCGGGTACGAGCAGTACTTC. The complete variable domain, with remaining parts taken from reference TRBV11-2 and TRBJ2-7, reads EAGVAQSPRYKIIEKRQSVAFWCNPISGHATLYWYQQILGQGPKLLIQFQNNGVVDDSQLPKDRFSAERLKGVDSTLKIQPAKLEDSAVYLCASSLVGGYEQYFGPGTRLTVT.

This clonotype occurred many times. This chain links TRBV5-5 with TRBJ1-2; 7 bases map to TRBD1. J was trimmed by 6 bases and V by 2 bases; bases with no gene match: 7. Per the germline V gene, CDR1 is SGHKS and CDR2 is YYEKEE (reference sequence). This CDR3 has 14 residues. The chain's CDR3 is CASSLITTGHGYTF. DNA for the CDR3: TGTGCCAGCAGCTTAATCACGACAGGGCATGGCTACACCTTC.

This clonotype was counted many times. The chain combines TRBV6-5 with TRBJ2-7; TRBD2 might be the D (5 bases). The ends were cut back, 2 bases at V and 1 base at J, with 9 bases in the middle. Looked up from germline, CDR1 is MNHEY and CDR2 is SVGAGI. The CDR3 runs 14 residues. The CDR3 reads CASSYARGSYEQYF. Here the CDR3 DNA reads TGTGCCAGCAGTTACGCCCGGGGTTCCTACGAGCAGTACTTC.

This clonotype was counted a few times. The rearrangement uses TRBV6-6 and TRBJ1-1; TRBD1 matches at 7 bases. The CDR3 contains 14 residues. CDR1 MNHNY and CDR2 SVGAGI come from the germline V gene (reference sequence). J lost 5 bases, V lost 5 bases, and 8 bases had no gene match. The CDR3 region has the DNA TGTGCCAGCAGTCCCCAGGGGGGAAGGACTGAAGCTTTCTTT. Its protein product is CASSPQGGRTEAFF.

This clonotype was seen many times. The CDR3 DNA follows: TGCGCCAGCAGCGCGTCGTTAGGGGATACGCAGTATTTT. Protein product: CASSASLGDTQYF. V gene TRBV4-3 combines with J gene TRBJ2-3; D call uncertain. CDR3 length: 13 amino acids. Between the trimmed V and J ends, which lost 5 bases and 6 bases, there was a span of 12 bases. CDR1 and CDR2 (germline): LGHNA, YSLEER.

This clonotype has a handful of counts. The chain is built from TRBV20-1 and TRBJ1-1; perhaps TRBD1 as D (5 bases). Deletions cut 3 bases from V and 4 bases from J, with 15 bases between. The CDR3 sequence is 14 residues long. Germline CDR1 is DFQATT and CDR2 is SNEGSKA (reference sequence). In DNA form, the CDR3 reads TGCAGTGCTAGTTTAGGACAAGTAATCACTGAAGCTTTCTTT. Protein sequence: CSASLGQVITEAFF.

This clonotype was observed at least ten times. Lacking the conserved final phenylalanine or tryptophan, this CDR3 likely reflects a read error. This rearrangement joins TRBV7-9 to TRBJ1-2; D is unresolved. CDR3 size: 11 residues. V lost 5 bases, J lost 8 bases, and 9 bases lay in between. The germline V gene has CDR1 SEHNR and CDR2 FQNEAQ (reference sequence). CDR3 bases: TGTGCCAGCAGCCCCCCATCGGGCTACACCTGC. Translating it yields CASSPPSGYTC.